These 20 T cell receptor beta chains originate from one sample sequenced in a study of T cell changes during pregnancy in multiple sclerosis. Sequencing was performed with immunoSEQ multiplex PCR; in TCRdb, only in-frame clones are kept and a portion is missing. This sample yields about 92,000 clones, of which 85% to 95% are seen a single time; over 2% belongs to the top ten. Sequenced material: peripheral blood, taken in the first trimester of pregnancy. Receptor source: a female donor with multiple sclerosis, enrolled in a pregnancy study.

This sequence joins TRBV5-1 and TRBJ1-2, with D possibly matching TRBD1 (6 bases). This CDR3 has 13 residues. The germline V gene encodes CDR1 SGHRS and CDR2 YFSETQ. The V and J ends lost 0 bases and 7 bases respectively, with 10 bases between them. CDR3 protein: CASSLDRVGGYTF. The CDR3 coding sequence is TGCGCCAGCAGCTTGGACAGGGTCGGTGGCTACACCTTC.

The chain couples TRBV25-1 to TRBJ1-4, with 7 bases that match TRBD1. J gave up 4 bases and V 2 bases, and 13 bases lay outside the gene matches. This CDR3 contains 18 residues. Germline-derived CDR1 and CDR2 are MGHDK and SYGVNS. The CDR3 nucleotides read TGTGCCAGCAGTGAACGTGGGACAGCTGGAGGGTTTAATGAAAAACTGTTTTTT. Its translation is CASSERGTAGGFNEKLFF. Supplemented by reference TRBV25-1 and TRBJ1-4, the full variable domain reads EADIYQTPRYLVIGTGKKITLECSQTMGHDKMYWYQQDPGMELHLIHYSYGVNSTEKGDLSSESTVSRIRTEHFPLTLESARPSHTSQYLCASSERGTAGGFNEKLFFGSGTQLSVL.

The chain couples TRBV5-6 to TRBJ1-1, with TRBD1 matching 9 bases. The CDR3 has 16 residues. The V gene's germline CDR1 is SGHDT and CDR2 YYEEEE. Trimming at V came to 4 bases and at J to 3 bases, leaving 10 bases not matched to a gene. CDR3 in amino acids: CASSQGTGIVDTEAFF. In DNA, the CDR3 is TGTGCCAGCAGCCAGGGGACAGGGATTGTCGACACTGAAGCTTTCTTT.

The chain combines TRBV4-1 with TRBJ2-7; 7 bases align to TRBD1. The trim removed 0 bases at V and 7 bases at J, leaving 9 bases unmatched. Germline V gene data show CDR1 as MGHRA and CDR2 as YSYEKL. This CDR3 contains 15 residues. CDR3 in DNA: TGCGCCAGCAGCCAAGATGAGGGGGCTATCGGGGAGCAGTACTTC. It translates to CASSQDEGAIGEQYF.

This sequence joins TRBV7-8 and TRBJ1-4; 9 nucleotides agree with TRBD1. The junction had 4 bases not matched to a gene; V was cut back by 5 bases and J by 6 bases. The CDR3 sequence is 14 residues long. The germline V gene encodes CDR1 SGHVS and CDR2 FQNEAQ. CDR3 coding DNA: TGTGCCAGCAGCCCGGGACAGGGCGATGAAAAACTGTTTTTT. Amino acid sequence: CASSPGQGDEKLFF. Complete variable domain (other parts from reference TRBV7-8 and TRBJ1-4): GAGVSQSPRYKVAKRGQDVALRCDPISGHVSLFWYQQALGQGPEFLTYFQNEAQLDKSGLPSDRFFAERPEGSVSTLKIQRTQQEDSAVYLCASSPGQGDEKLFFGSGTQLSVL.

J is TRBJ1-2 and V is TRBV4-3, with D possibly TRBD1 on 5 matching bases. V was shortened by 3 bases and J by 1 base, with 12 bases between the two germline ends. Germline V gene lookup returns CDR1 LGHNA and CDR2 YSLEER. The CDR3 has 15 amino acids. CDR3: CASSQGGGDNYGYTF. The CDR3 nucleotides are TGCGCCAGCAGCCAGGGGGGTGGGGATAACTATGGCTACACCTTC.

This chain connects TRBV27 to TRBJ2-7, with D tentatively TRBD1 (6 bases). CDR1 and CDR2 (germline): MNHEY, SMNVEV (reference sequence). This CDR3 region has 15 residues. V shed 5 bases and J shed 2 bases, with 16 bases lying between them. The CDR3 region is CASSRSGTRTYEQYF. The CDR3 DNA sequence: TGTGCCAGCAGTAGATCCGGGACACGAACCTACGAGCAGTACTTC.

V gene TRBV5-4 combines with J gene TRBJ2-3; perhaps TRBD1 as D (6 bases). V lost 4 bases and J lost 2, with 14 bases in between. CDR1 and CDR2 (germline): SGHNT, YYREEE (reference sequence). CDR3 size: 15 residues. As DNA, the CDR3 is TGTGCCAGCAGCGGTGGACAGTTTATCACAGATACGCAGTATTTT. Translation gives CASSGGQFITDTQYF.

This clone was seen a single time. The V call is TRBV30, the J call TRBJ1-2; the D gene is possibly TRBD1 (5 bases). The CDR3 is made up of 13 amino acids. Trimming left V 0 bases short and J 8 bases short, with 13 bases between. Looked up from germline, CDR1 is GTSNPN and CDR2 is SVGIG (reference sequence). The CDR3 spells CAWSVISRGGYTF. DNA for the CDR3: TGTGCCTGGAGTGTAATTTCCCGGGGGGGCTACACCTTC. Looking up the rest from reference TRBV30 and TRBJ1-2 gives the full variable domain: SQTIHQWPATLVQPVGSPLSLECTVEGTSNPNLYWYRQAAGRGLQLLFYSVGIGQISSEVPQNLSASRPQDRQFILSSKKLLLSDSGFYLCAWSVISRGGYTFGSGTRLTVV.

This chain uses TRBV11-2 with TRBJ2-1; 12 bases map to TRBD2. Germline CDR1 reads SGHAT; CDR2 reads FQNNGV. Germline trimming cut 5 bases from V and 3 bases from J; bases unmatched to any gene: 8. This CDR3 contains 17 residues. The CDR3 is CASSLPRTSGNYNEQFF. For the CDR3, the DNA is TGTGCCAGCAGCCTCCCCCGGACTAGCGGGAACTACAATGAGCAGTTCTTC.

The rearrangement uses TRBV27 and TRBJ2-7; 9 bases align to TRBD2. V shed 3 bases, J shed 2 bases, and the junction held 5 bases outside the gene matches. Germline CDR1 MNHEY, CDR2 SMNVEV (reference sequence). CDR3 length: 15 residues. This chain's CDR3 is CASSFEGLATYEQYF. In DNA form, the CDR3 reads TGTGCCAGCAGTTTCGAAGGACTAGCGACCTACGAGCAGTACTTC.

The chain is built from TRBV19 and TRBJ2-7; 8 bases align to TRBD1. J was trimmed by 6 bases and V by 5 bases; bases with no gene match: 6. Per the germline V gene, CDR1 is LNHDA and CDR2 is SQIVND (reference sequence). The CDR3 length is 13 residues. CDR3 bases: TGTGCCAGTAGTGTACAGGGGGGAGGCGAGCAGTACTTC. It yields the protein CASSVQGGGEQYF.

The rearrangement links TRBV6-1 to TRBJ2-7, with 12 bases that match TRBD2. J lost 0 bases, V lost 4 bases, and 4 bases had no gene match. The CDR3 spans 16 residues. Germline CDR1 reads MNHNS; CDR2 reads SASEGT. CDR3 region: CASSVGLAGYSYEQYF. For the CDR3, the DNA is TGTGCCAGCAGTGTGGGACTAGCGGGCTACTCCTACGAGCAGTACTTC.

The genes are TRBV5-1 and TRBJ2-7; possible D gene TRBD2, 5 bases. The germline V gene encodes CDR1 SGHRS and CDR2 YFSETQ. This CDR3 has 14 residues. Trimming removed 0 bases from V and 1 base from J, with 8 bases in between. In DNA form, the CDR3 reads TGCGCCAGCAGCTTGGACCGGGATTCCTACGAGCAGTACTTC. Protein sequence: CASSLDRDSYEQYF.

This clone occurred once. CDR3 in amino acids: CASSLLSGSSYNEQFF. CDR3 sequence (DNA): TGTGCCAGCAGTTTACTTAGCGGGAGCTCCTACAATGAGCAGTTCTTC. This rearrangement joins TRBV6-5 to TRBJ2-1; the match to TRBD2 covers 9 bases. The germline CDR1 and CDR2 sequences are MNHEY and SVGAGI. With V trimmed by 4 bases and J by 0 bases, 4 bases remained unmatched. CDR3 length equals 16 residues.

This sequence joins TRBV12-5 and TRBJ2-1; D might be TRBD2 (6 bases). Germline CDR1 reads LGHNT; CDR2 reads FRNRAP. This CDR3 has 12 amino acids. V lost 5 bases, J lost 9 bases, and 11 bases lay in between. In DNA, the CDR3 is TGTGCTAGTGGTCGGCTGGGAGGTGAGCAGTTCTTC. Protein product: CASGRLGGEQFF.

V and J are TRBV5-1 and TRBJ2-1; 7 positions agree with TRBD2. The V gene's germline CDR1 is SGHRS and CDR2 YFSETQ. V gave up 2 bases and J gave up 6 bases; unmatched junction bases: 17. The CDR3 is made up of 18 amino acids. In DNA form, the CDR3 reads TGCGCCAGCAGCTTAGTCGGACGCGGCGGGAGAACGGGCAATGAGCAGTTCTTC. Translating gives CASSLVGRGGRTGNEQFF.

About this clone: Its ends do not fully match the called genes, so a read error is possible. The CDR3, as DNA: TGTGCGAGCAGTTTTTGGGGGCAAAGTGAAAAACTGTTTTTT. It encodes CASSFWGQSEKLFF. V usage is TRBV28 and J usage is TRBJ1-4; D is possibly TRBD1 (6 bases). The CDR3 spans 14 residues. CDR1 and CDR2 (germline): MDHEN, SYDVKM.

V usage is TRBV9 and J usage is TRBJ2-1; 8 bases are shared with TRBD1. CDR1 SGDLS and CDR2 YYNGEE come from the germline V gene. Trimming at V came to 7 bases and at J to 4 bases, leaving 16 bases not matched to a gene. CDR3 length: 17 residues. This CDR3 is CASPPGQVCSQYNEQFF. As DNA, the CDR3 is TGTGCCAGCCCCCCGGGACAGGTCTGTAGTCAATACAATGAGCAGTTCTTC.

The chain recombines TRBV7-8 with TRBJ1-1; 8 nucleotides align to TRBD1. The CDR3 sequence is 14 residues long. The V gene end was trimmed by 5 bases and the J gene end by 3 bases; junction bases not matched to a gene: 5. Germline values: CDR1 SGHVS, CDR2 FQNEAQ. The CDR3 region is CASSGQTGDTEAFF. As DNA, the CDR3 is TGTGCCAGCAGCGGCCAGACAGGGGACACTGAAGCTTTCTTT.